Following are 9 T cell receptor beta chains from one sample sequenced in a study of glioma-infiltrating T cells. Using RNA template, CDR3s of TCR alpha and beta were amplified with iRepertoire arm-PCR. TCRdb reprocessed the multiplex PCR reads with MiXCR, giving one entry per CDR3 protein. The sample consists of about 130,000 distinct CDR3 sequences, approximately 26% of them appearing once. The sample consisted of glioma tissue, nonneoplastic brain tissue, or PBMCs (not recorded which). These receptors came from a human donor with low-grade glioma or glioblastoma, undergoing nonglioma brain surgery, or in good health (not recorded which).

V gene TRBV7-2 combines with J gene TRBJ2-1; 8 bases map to TRBD2. CDR3 length: 16 amino acids. Trimming removed 2 bases from V and 4 bases from J; junction bases left unmatched: 7. The germline CDR1 and CDR2 sequences are SGHTA and FQGNSA. CDR3 protein: CASSLSVAGRYNEQFF. The CDR3 coding sequence is TGTGCCAGCAGCTTATCTGTAGCGGGAAGGTACAATGAGCAGTTCTTC.

This clonotype was picked up a small number of times. The chain is built from TRBV24-1 and TRBJ2-7; TRBD1 aligns across 7 bases. J lost 4 bases, V lost 7 bases, and 9 bases had no gene match. This CDR3 spans 14 amino acids. Germline values: CDR1 KGHDR, CDR2 SFDVKD. CDR3 residues: CATSTRSGGYEQYV. In nucleotides, the CDR3 is TGTGCCACCAGCACCCGCTCAGGGGGTTACGAGCAGTACGTC.

The genes are TRBV10-3 and TRBJ1-1, with 8 bases aligning to TRBD1. This CDR3 spans 14 amino acids. CDR1 and CDR2 (germline): ENHRY, SYGVKD. Losses at the gene ends were 4 bases for V and 7 bases for J; bases not matched to a gene: 8. The CDR3 loop reads CAISASQGGDEAFF. The CDR3 bases are TGTGCCATCAGTGCCTCACAGGGGGGGGATGAAGCTTTCTTT.

This chain connects TRBV4-1 to TRBJ2-1; 8 bases are a match to TRBD2. CDR3 length equals 13 residues. Germline V gives CDR1 MGHRA, CDR2 YSYEKL. Losses at the gene ends were 3 bases for V and 11 bases for J; bases not matched to a gene: 6. The CDR3 nucleotides are TGCGCCAGCAGCCATTATGCGGGGGGCCAGCAGTTCTTC. Translated: CASSHYAGGQQFF.

This clonotype was seen more than once but under ten times. CDR3 loop: CASSVPRTGETGELFF. CDR3 nucleotides: TGTGCCAGCAGCGTCCCCCGGACAGGGGAGACCGGGGAGCTGTTTTTT. The V gene is TRBV4-2, the J gene TRBJ2-2, with 9 positions matching TRBD1. This CDR3 has 16 amino acids. Germline V gene sequence: CDR1 LGHNA, CDR2 YNFKEQ. V shed 5 bases, J shed 5 bases, and the junction held 9 bases outside the gene matches.

The chain joins TRBV4-1 to TRBJ2-5, with D perhaps matching TRBD2 (5 bases). The germline gives CDR1 MGHRA, CDR2 YSYEKL. V lost 5 bases and J lost 2, with 12 bases in between. The CDR3 loop spans 14 amino acids. This CDR3 reads CASSYLAAQETQYF. The CDR3 nucleotides read TGCGCCAGCAGCTACCTAGCTGCACAAGAGACCCAGTACTTC.

In regard to this clonotype: A much larger clone lies a single base off, so this may be a read error. The chain uses TRBV6-2 or TRBV6-3 and TRBJ2-5; weak D call: TRBD2 (5 bases). V was pared by 8 bases and J by 1 base, with 14 bases between. Per the germline V gene, CDR1 is MNHEY and CDR2 is SVGEGT. The CDR3 sequence is 14 residues long. CDR3 residues: CASGPRDFQETQYF. CDR3 bases: TGTGCCAGCGGTCCTCGGGATTTCCAAGAGACCCAGTACTTC.

This clonotype was seen many times. J is TRBJ2-3 and V is TRBV6-1; 10 bases line up with TRBD1. The CDR3 loop spans 16 amino acids. The V gene end was trimmed by 6 bases and the J gene end by 2 bases; junction bases not matched to a gene: 8. Germline V lookup: CDR1 MNHNS, CDR2 SASEGT. The CDR3 protein is CASRPDRGPATDTQYF. The CDR3 DNA is TGTGCCAGCAGGCCAGACAGGGGGCCAGCCACAGATACGCAGTATTTT.

The V gene is TRBV15, the J gene TRBJ2-7, with 7 bases fitting TRBD2. The CDR3 runs 14 residues. From germline, CDR1 is LNHNV and CDR2 YYDKDF (reference sequence). V shed 5 bases and J 4 bases; nucleotides not matched to a gene: 8. CDR3 in DNA: TGTGCCACCAGCCCGCGGACGGGAGGATACGAGCAGTACGTC. It is translated as CATSPRTGGYEQYV.